The rows below give T cell receptor beta chains drawn from one sample of a study of blood T cell repertoires in COVID-19. The assay was immunoSEQ multiplex PCR, and TCRdb's table has in-frame clones only and misses some. Of approximately 50,000 clones listed, around nine tenths are singletons. Sequences were obtained from peripheral blood. The receptors here all came from a human donor in a cohort sampled during active COVID-19. The CDR3 runs from the conserved cysteine through the conserved F or W. Each record gives: D gene, clone size, J gene, V gene, CDR3 DNA, CDR3 protein. A D gene is named only where the DNA matches it firmly. The size field is filled for only some rows; it gives once, few, many or a size class.

d_gene: TRBD1; abundance: -; j_gene: TRBJ2-7; v_gene: TRBV15; CDR3nt: TGTGCCACCAGCAGTGGGACAGGGGGCGAGCAGTACTTC; CDR3aa: CATSSGTGGEQYF
d_gene: TRBD1; abundance: -; j_gene: TRBJ1-1; v_gene: TRBV7-9; CDR3nt: TGTGCCAGCAGCCGACAGGGCCATTCTGAAGCTTTCTTT; CDR3aa: CASSRQGHSEAFF
d_gene: TRBD1; abundance: -; j_gene: TRBJ1-1; v_gene: TRBV13; CDR3nt: TGTGCCAGCAGCTTAGGCCCGGGACAGCGGAACACTGAAGCTTTCTTT; CDR3aa: CASSLGPGQRNTEAFF
d_gene: -; abundance: -; j_gene: TRBJ1-6; v_gene: TRBV3-1/TRBV3-2; CDR3nt: TGTGCCAGCAGCCAAGAGGGGGGGACTGGAAAATCACCCCTCCACTTT; CDR3aa: CASSQEGGTGKSPLHF
d_gene: TRBD2; abundance: once; j_gene: TRBJ2-1; v_gene: TRBV5-1; CDR3nt: TGCGCCAGCAGCGTTAGCGGGAGCTCCTACAATGAGCAGTTCTTC; CDR3aa: CASSVSGSSYNEQFF
d_gene: -; abundance: once; j_gene: TRBJ2-3; v_gene: TRBV20-1; CDR3nt: TGCAGTGCTAGTATAAGAGCCTTTAGCACAGATACGCAGTATTTT; CDR3aa: CSASIRAFSTDTQYF
d_gene: TRBD2; abundance: once; j_gene: TRBJ2-7; v_gene: TRBV7-2; CDR3nt: TGTGCCAGCAACCCGGGAGGGCCTAGGAACGAGCAGTACTTC; CDR3aa: CASNPGGPRNEQYF
d_gene: -; abundance: -; j_gene: TRBJ2-7; v_gene: TRBV6-4; CDR3nt: TGTGCCAGCAGTGGTCGTGGGGGCTCCTCCTACGAGCAGTACTTC; CDR3aa: CASSGRGGSSYEQYF
d_gene: -; abundance: -; j_gene: TRBJ1-2; v_gene: TRBV4-1; CDR3nt: TGCGCCAGCAGCCAAGAGACAGGTTCGAACTATGGCTACACCTTC; CDR3aa: CASSQETGSNYGYTF
d_gene: TRBD2; abundance: -; j_gene: TRBJ2-1; v_gene: TRBV2; CDR3nt: TGTGCCAGCAGTGAATCTGCGGGAGTGATTATTTTTTACAATGAGCAGTTCTTC; CDR3aa: CASSESAGVIIFYNEQFF
d_gene: TRBD2; abundance: -; j_gene: TRBJ2-3; v_gene: TRBV30; CDR3nt: TGTGCCTGGAGTGTAGGTAGCGGGAGTTTGGATACGCAGTATTTT; CDR3aa: CAWSVGSGSLDTQYF
d_gene: -; abundance: -; j_gene: TRBJ2-5; v_gene: TRBV6-6; CDR3nt: TGTGCCAGCAGTAAATTCGACCCGGAGACTTACGAGACCCAGTACTTC; CDR3aa: CASSKFDPETYETQYF
d_gene: -; abundance: -; j_gene: TRBJ1-3; v_gene: TRBV18; CDR3nt: TGTGCCAGCTCACCGGCCTCCTGGTCTGGAAACACCATATATTTT; CDR3aa: CASSPASWSGNTIYF
d_gene: -; abundance: -; j_gene: TRBJ1-2; v_gene: TRBV19; CDR3nt: TGTGCCAGTAGTATAGATCGCTATGGCTACACCTTC; CDR3aa: CASSIDRYGYTF
d_gene: TRBD1; abundance: -; j_gene: TRBJ1-5; v_gene: TRBV6-5; CDR3nt: TGTGCCACCGCAGCAACAGACAGGGGGGTTCAGCCCCAGCATTTT; CDR3aa: CATAATDRGVQPQHF
d_gene: TRBD2; abundance: -; j_gene: TRBJ2-1; v_gene: TRBV4-1; CDR3nt: TGCGCCAGCAGCCCCCCCGCTGGCGGGAGGGAGCAGTTCTTC; CDR3aa: CASSPPAGGREQFF
d_gene: -; abundance: -; j_gene: TRBJ1-4; v_gene: TRBV28; CDR3nt: TGTGCCAGCAGCAGCGCTAATGAAAAACTGTTTTTT; CDR3aa: CASSSANEKLFF
d_gene: -; abundance: once; j_gene: TRBJ1-1; v_gene: TRBV20-1; CDR3nt: TGCAGTGCTAGCTATCAGGCGGGAGCTTTCTTT; CDR3aa: CSASYQAGAFF
d_gene: TRBD2; abundance: -; j_gene: TRBJ2-7; v_gene: TRBV6-5; CDR3nt: TGTGCCAGCAGCGCATCGGGCGGGAGCTCCTACGAGCAGTACTTC; CDR3aa: CASSASGGSSYEQYF
d_gene: -; abundance: once; j_gene: TRBJ2-5; v_gene: TRBV10-3; CDR3nt: TGTGCCATCAGTGGAGCTGCGGGCCACCAAGAGACCCAGTACTTC; CDR3aa: CAISGAAGHQETQYF
d_gene: TRBD1; abundance: -; j_gene: TRBJ1-3; v_gene: TRBV4-1; CDR3nt: TGCGCCAGCAGCCAAGAATCCGGGACAGGGGTTAACACCATATATTTT; CDR3aa: CASSQESGTGVNTIYF
d_gene: -; abundance: -; j_gene: TRBJ1-3; v_gene: TRBV6-5; CDR3nt: TGTGCCAGCAGTTACGGAGGCCCGGGGTCTGGAAACACCATATATTTT; CDR3aa: CASSYGGPGSGNTIYF
d_gene: -; abundance: once; j_gene: TRBJ1-5; v_gene: TRBV15; CDR3nt: TGTGCCACCAGCAGAACCGGACGGGACAATCAGCCCCAGCATTTT; CDR3aa: CATSRTGRDNQPQHF
d_gene: -; abundance: -; j_gene: TRBJ2-3; v_gene: TRBV18; CDR3nt: TGTGCCAGCTCACCGGCGATGGCGGGGTTCGCAGATACGCAGTATTTT; CDR3aa: CASSPAMAGFADTQYF
d_gene: TRBD1; abundance: -; j_gene: TRBJ2-5; v_gene: TRBV5-1; CDR3nt: TGCGCCAGCAGCTCCATACCGGGACAGGGGTCCCAAGAGACCCAGTACTTC; CDR3aa: CASSSIPGQGSQETQYF
d_gene: -; abundance: -; j_gene: TRBJ2-7; v_gene: TRBV2; CDR3nt: TGTGCCAGCGGGGCGGCAGGGGATTCCTACGAGCAGTACTTC; CDR3aa: CASGAAGDSYEQYF
d_gene: TRBD1; abundance: -; j_gene: TRBJ2-5; v_gene: TRBV28; CDR3nt: TGTGCCAGCAGTTTGGGCGATACAGGGGTGGAGACCCAGTACTTC; CDR3aa: CASSLGDTGVETQYF
d_gene: -; abundance: -; j_gene: TRBJ2-2; v_gene: TRBV2; CDR3nt: TGTGCCAGCACTACGACTAGGGCGAACACCGGGGAGCTGTTTTTT; CDR3aa: CASTTTRANTGELFF
d_gene: -; abundance: few; j_gene: TRBJ1-4; v_gene: TRBV7-9; CDR3nt: TGTGCCAGCAGCTTCTGGCGACAGAAGAATGAAAAACTGTTTTTT; CDR3aa: CASSFWRQKNEKLFF
d_gene: -; abundance: once; j_gene: TRBJ1-2; v_gene: TRBV25-1; CDR3nt: TGTGCCAGCAGTGGACCGGGACGGGAGGGCTATGGCTACACCTTC; CDR3aa: CASSGPGREGYGYTF
d_gene: TRBD1; abundance: -; j_gene: TRBJ1-2; v_gene: TRBV5-6; CDR3nt: TGTGCCAGCAGCCGTACCTTGACAGGGACAGGCTACACCTTC; CDR3aa: CASSRTLTGTGYTF
d_gene: TRBD2; abundance: -; j_gene: TRBJ2-1; v_gene: TRBV28; CDR3nt: TGTGCCAGCACCGCCATCTCTACGGGGGTAGCGGGAGCGTACAATGAGCAGTTCTTC; CDR3aa: CASTAISTGVAGAYNEQFF
d_gene: TRBD1; abundance: -; j_gene: TRBJ2-7; v_gene: TRBV28; CDR3nt: TGTGCCAGCCGGAGACAGGGGGCGAACGAGCAGTACTTC; CDR3aa: CASRRQGANEQYF
d_gene: -; abundance: -; j_gene: TRBJ1-5; v_gene: TRBV11-2; CDR3nt: TGTGCCAGCAGCCGAGACAGGCCTCAGCCCCAGCATTTT; CDR3aa: CASSRDRPQPQHF
d_gene: TRBD2; abundance: -; j_gene: TRBJ2-5; v_gene: TRBV7-3; CDR3nt: TGTGCCAGCAGCTTAAAACCGGGAGGGTTAATTGACCAGTACTTC; CDR3aa: CASSLKPGGLIDQYF
d_gene: TRBD1; abundance: -; j_gene: TRBJ1-2; v_gene: TRBV9; CDR3nt: TGTGCCAGCAGCGTAGCCGAGGACAGGGAAATATTTTTAGGCTATGGCTACACCTTC; CDR3aa: CASSVAEDREIFLGYGYTF
d_gene: -; abundance: -; j_gene: TRBJ2-7; v_gene: TRBV27; CDR3nt: TGTGCCAGCAGCGCCTATATTTCCGCCTACGAGCAGTACTTC; CDR3aa: CASSAYISAYEQYF
d_gene: -; abundance: -; j_gene: TRBJ1-6; v_gene: TRBV19; CDR3nt: TGTGCCAGTGGGGGCAGGGGACGGAATTCACCCCTCCACTTT; CDR3aa: CASGGRGRNSPLHF
d_gene: -; abundance: -; j_gene: TRBJ2-1; v_gene: TRBV19; CDR3nt: TGTGCCAGTAGTATGTTGGAGCGAAACAATGAGCAGTTCTTC; CDR3aa: CASSMLERNNEQFF
d_gene: -; abundance: -; j_gene: TRBJ2-7; v_gene: TRBV28; CDR3nt: TGTGCCAGCAGTCCGCAGACAGGTATCTACGAGCAGTACTTC; CDR3aa: CASSPQTGIYEQYF
d_gene: -; abundance: -; j_gene: TRBJ2-7; v_gene: TRBV2; CDR3nt: TGTGCCAGCAGTGAAGGAGGAGGGGGCCAGTACTTC; CDR3aa: CASSEGGGGQYF
d_gene: TRBD2; abundance: -; j_gene: TRBJ2-5; v_gene: TRBV11-2; CDR3nt: TGTGCCAGCAGCCTACTAGCGGGAGCGGGACAAGAGACCCAGTACTTC; CDR3aa: CASSLLAGAGQETQYF
d_gene: -; abundance: -; j_gene: TRBJ1-1; v_gene: TRBV10-3; CDR3nt: TGTGCCATCAGTGGGGGGGGGAACACTGAAGCTTTCTTT; CDR3aa: CAISGGGNTEAFF
d_gene: -; abundance: -; j_gene: TRBJ1-3; v_gene: TRBV18; CDR3nt: TGTGCCAGCTCACTCCAAGACAGGTACTTCTCTGGAAACACCATATATTTT; CDR3aa: CASSLQDRYFSGNTIYF
d_gene: -; abundance: few; j_gene: TRBJ1-2; v_gene: TRBV7-9; CDR3nt: TGTGCCAGCAGCTTAGCACACGACGGGGGCTACACCTTC; CDR3aa: CASSLAHDGGYTF
d_gene: TRBD2; abundance: -; j_gene: TRBJ2-7; v_gene: TRBV11-2; CDR3nt: TGTGCCAGCAGCTCCGCCGGGGGGAGCGGGCCTTCCTACGAGCAGTACTTC; CDR3aa: CASSSAGGSGPSYEQYF
d_gene: TRBD1; abundance: -; j_gene: TRBJ1-1; v_gene: TRBV15; CDR3nt: TGTGCCACCAGCAAAAAGACCCAGGGGGCTGAAGCTTTCTTT; CDR3aa: CATSKKTQGAEAFF
d_gene: TRBD2; abundance: -; j_gene: TRBJ2-1; v_gene: TRBV7-6; CDR3nt: TGTGCCAGCAGCCCGGGGACTAGCGGGAGTGTTGAGCAGTTCTTC; CDR3aa: CASSPGTSGSVEQFF
d_gene: -; abundance: -; j_gene: TRBJ1-1; v_gene: TRBV9; CDR3nt: TGTGCCAGCAGCGTAGCGCCCAGTGTCACGAACACTGAAGCTTTCTTT; CDR3aa: CASSVAPSVTNTEAFF
d_gene: TRBD2; abundance: -; j_gene: TRBJ2-5; v_gene: TRBV12-3/TRBV12-4; CDR3nt: TGTGCCAGCAGTTTAGCGAGTAGCGGGGCCCCCGACTTC; CDR3aa: CASSLASSGAPDF
d_gene: -; abundance: -; j_gene: TRBJ1-2; v_gene: TRBV2; CDR3nt: TGTGCCAGCAGTGTAGACACTAACTATGGCTACACCTTC; CDR3aa: CASSVDTNYGYTF
d_gene: TRBD1; abundance: -; j_gene: TRBJ2-1; v_gene: TRBV27; CDR3nt: TGTGCCAGCAGTCCCCAGGACAGGTGGAGGAATGAGCAGTTCTTC; CDR3aa: CASSPQDRWRNEQFF
d_gene: -; abundance: once; j_gene: TRBJ1-5; v_gene: TRBV19; CDR3nt: TGTGCCAGTAGCAAGGACATCTCCTGGCGTCAGCCCCAGCATTTT; CDR3aa: CASSKDISWRQPQHF
d_gene: -; abundance: once; j_gene: TRBJ1-6; v_gene: TRBV6-5; CDR3nt: TGTGCCAGCAGAATACCTGGACAGAGATCACCCCTCCACTTT; CDR3aa: CASRIPGQRSPLHF
d_gene: -; abundance: -; j_gene: TRBJ2-7; v_gene: TRBV5-1; CDR3nt: TGCGCCAGCAGACCCCGGGAGTTATCTTACGAGCAGTACTTC; CDR3aa: CASRPRELSYEQYF
d_gene: -; abundance: -; j_gene: TRBJ2-7; v_gene: TRBV6-5; CDR3nt: TGTGCCAGCAGTCTATCACAGTTTTTCGCCTACGAGCAGTACTTC; CDR3aa: CASSLSQFFAYEQYF
d_gene: -; abundance: -; j_gene: TRBJ2-5; v_gene: TRBV15; CDR3nt: TGTGCCACCAGCAGAGGGGCCCAAGAGACCCAGTACTTC; CDR3aa: CATSRGAQETQYF
d_gene: TRBD2; abundance: once; j_gene: TRBJ2-5; v_gene: TRBV5-1; CDR3nt: TGCGCCAGCAGCTTAGATATGGCGGGAGAGTTCGAGACCCAGTACTTC; CDR3aa: CASSLDMAGEFETQYF
d_gene: -; abundance: -; j_gene: TRBJ2-6; v_gene: TRBV7-3; CDR3nt: TGTGCCAGCAGCCTCGGGGGGGCCAACGTCCTGACTTTC; CDR3aa: CASSLGGANVLTF
d_gene: -; abundance: -; j_gene: TRBJ2-1; v_gene: TRBV6-4; CDR3nt: TGTGCCAGCAGTAAGGAGATTAGCGCTGAGCAGTTCTTC; CDR3aa: CASSKEISAEQFF